This record covers a single T cell receptor beta chain. The data are from a study of T cell responses to AZD1222 COVID-19 vaccine. Produced via immunoSEQ multiplex PCR; TCRdb's table is partial and in-frame only. The table includes about 120,000 clones, more than 80% detected once. The V gene lost 2 bases and the J gene lost 4 bases, with 9 bases spanning the gap. The germline CDR1 and CDR2 sequences are SGHDT and YYEEEE. The CDR3 is 13 residues long. The sequences come from peripheral blood, collected on day 0 of AZD1222 vaccination. This chain joins TRBV5-6 and TRBJ2-5; TRBD1 is a possible D gene (6 bases). This TCR derives from an adult in good health. This chain's CDR3 is CASSFTGIETQYF. CDR3 nucleotide sequence: TGTGCCAGCAGCTTTACAGGGATAGAGACCCAGTACTTC.